The present TCR beta chain was sequenced within a study of vaccination effects on CD4 cells after COVID-19. This CDR3 comprises 14 residues. J lost 5 bases, V lost 4 bases, and 7 bases had no gene match. Germline CDR1 and CDR2: GTSNPN and SVGIG (reference sequence). This clone was detected only once. The antigen remains unidentified. Viral peptide pools were used in the ViraFEST assay to expand antigen-specific CD4+ T cells, and sequencing came afterward. When less than 13 days of culture had elapsed, CD4+ T cells were isolated. Each participant was administered two doses of either the BNT162b2 or the mRNA-1273 vaccine. On day 3 and again on day 7, half the medium was replaced with IL-2 medium. The table came from immunoSEQ multiplex PCR; TCRdb's copy has only in-frame clones and leaves some out. Counted here are 55,000 to 70,000 clones, 76% occurring once; the ten biggest clones make up about 0.86%.

The source of this sequence is a human donor who received a COVID-19 vaccine. The input for sequencing was CD4+ T cells from PBMCs cultured with HCoV-OC43 spike peptides, taken after COVID-19 vaccination. Subset noted: HCoV-OC43 spike overlapping peptide pool stimulation. This rearrangement joins TRBV30 to TRBJ1-4, with 7 bases aligning to TRBD1. CDR3 protein: CAWNVGQLNEKLFF. CDR3 sequence (DNA): TGTGCCTGGAACGTGGGACAGCTAAATGAAAAACTGTTTTTT. The whole variable domain, remainder taken from reference TRBV30 and TRBJ1-4, is SQTIHQWPATLVQPVGSPLSLECTVEGTSNPNLYWYRQAAGRGLQLLFYSVGIGQISSEVPQNLSASRPQDRQFILSSKKLLLSDSGFYLCAWNVGQLNEKLFFGSGTQLSVL.